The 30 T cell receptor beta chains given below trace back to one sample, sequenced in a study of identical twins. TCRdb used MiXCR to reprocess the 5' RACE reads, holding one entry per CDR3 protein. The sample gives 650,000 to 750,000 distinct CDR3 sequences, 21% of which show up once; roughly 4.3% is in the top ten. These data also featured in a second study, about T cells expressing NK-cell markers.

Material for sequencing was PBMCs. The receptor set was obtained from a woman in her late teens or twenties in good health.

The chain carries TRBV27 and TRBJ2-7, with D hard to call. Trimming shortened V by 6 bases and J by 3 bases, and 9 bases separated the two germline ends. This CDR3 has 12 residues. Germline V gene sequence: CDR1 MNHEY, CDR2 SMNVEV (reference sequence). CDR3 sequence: CASRGIHYEQYF. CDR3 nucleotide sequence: TGTGCCAGCAGAGGGATTCACTACGAGCAGTACTTC.

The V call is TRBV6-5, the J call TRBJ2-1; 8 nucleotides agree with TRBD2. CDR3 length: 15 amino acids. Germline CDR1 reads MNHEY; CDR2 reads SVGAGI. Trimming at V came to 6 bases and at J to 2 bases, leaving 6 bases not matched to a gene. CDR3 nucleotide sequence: TGTGCCAGCAGCTACGTAGCGGGACCCTACAATGAGCAGTTCTTC. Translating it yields CASSYVAGPYNEQFF.

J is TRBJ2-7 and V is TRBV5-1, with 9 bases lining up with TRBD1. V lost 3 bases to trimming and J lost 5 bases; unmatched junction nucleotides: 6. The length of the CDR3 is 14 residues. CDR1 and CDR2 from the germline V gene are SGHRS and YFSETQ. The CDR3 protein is CASSSTTGGHEQYF. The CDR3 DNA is TGCGCCAGCAGCTCAACGACAGGGGGGCACGAGCAGTACTTC.

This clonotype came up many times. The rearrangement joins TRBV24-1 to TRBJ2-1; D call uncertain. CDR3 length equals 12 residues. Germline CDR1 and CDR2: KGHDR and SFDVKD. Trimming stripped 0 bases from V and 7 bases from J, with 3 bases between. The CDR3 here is CATSDLWNEQFF. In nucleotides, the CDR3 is TGTGCCACCAGTGATTTGTGGAATGAGCAGTTCTTC.

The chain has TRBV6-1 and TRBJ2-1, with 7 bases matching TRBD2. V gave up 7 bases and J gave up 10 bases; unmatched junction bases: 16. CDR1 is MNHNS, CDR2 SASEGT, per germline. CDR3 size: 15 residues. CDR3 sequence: CASTPGRVNNAEQFF. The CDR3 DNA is TGTGCCAGCACGCCTGGGAGGGTCAACAATGCAGAGCAGTTCTTC.

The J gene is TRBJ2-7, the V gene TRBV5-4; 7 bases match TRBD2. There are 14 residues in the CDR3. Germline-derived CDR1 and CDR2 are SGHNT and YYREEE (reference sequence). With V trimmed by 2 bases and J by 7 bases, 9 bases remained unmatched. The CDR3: CASSFSSGIEEQYF. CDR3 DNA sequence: TGTGCCAGCAGCTTTTCGAGCGGGATTGAAGAGCAGTACTTC.

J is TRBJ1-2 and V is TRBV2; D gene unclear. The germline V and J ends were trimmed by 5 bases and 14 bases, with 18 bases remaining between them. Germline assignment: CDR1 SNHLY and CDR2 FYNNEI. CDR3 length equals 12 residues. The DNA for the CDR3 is TGTGCCAGCAGTTCGGACGTCTACCTTTGGACCTTC. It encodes CASSSDVYLWTF.

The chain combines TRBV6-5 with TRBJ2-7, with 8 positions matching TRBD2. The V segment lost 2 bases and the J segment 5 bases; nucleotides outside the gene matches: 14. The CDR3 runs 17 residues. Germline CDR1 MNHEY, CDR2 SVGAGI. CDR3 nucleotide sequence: TGTGCCAGCAGTTACGGGATTGGGGTAGCGGGAAGAAACGAGCAGTACTTC. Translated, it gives CASSYGIGVAGRNEQYF.

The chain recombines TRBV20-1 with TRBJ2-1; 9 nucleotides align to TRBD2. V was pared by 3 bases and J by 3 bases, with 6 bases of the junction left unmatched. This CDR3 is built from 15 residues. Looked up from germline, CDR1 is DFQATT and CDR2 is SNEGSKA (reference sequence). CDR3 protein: CSASRGRVDYNEQFF. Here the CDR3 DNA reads TGCAGTGCTAGTCGCGGGAGGGTGGACTACAATGAGCAGTTCTTC.

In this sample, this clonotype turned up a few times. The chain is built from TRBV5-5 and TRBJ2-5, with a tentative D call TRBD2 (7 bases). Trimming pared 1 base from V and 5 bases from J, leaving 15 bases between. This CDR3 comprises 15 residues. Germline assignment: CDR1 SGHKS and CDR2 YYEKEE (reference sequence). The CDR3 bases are TGTGCCAGCAGCTTGTTGGTGGGGGGGCAGGAGACCCAGTACTTC. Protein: CASSLLVGGQETQYF.

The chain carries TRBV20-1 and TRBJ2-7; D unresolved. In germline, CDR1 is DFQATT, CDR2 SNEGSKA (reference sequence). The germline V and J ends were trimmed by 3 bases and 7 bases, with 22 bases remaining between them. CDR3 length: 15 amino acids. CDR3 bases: TGCAGTGCTAGTTATGAGCCAGCCATTTCGAGGGAGCAGTACTTC. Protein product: CSASYEPAISREQYF.

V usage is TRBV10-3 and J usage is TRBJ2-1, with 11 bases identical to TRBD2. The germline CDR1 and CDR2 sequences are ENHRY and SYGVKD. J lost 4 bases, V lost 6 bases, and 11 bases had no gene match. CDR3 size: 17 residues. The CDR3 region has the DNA TGTGCCATCAGGACTAGCGGGACCGGAAATAATTACAATGAGCAGTTCTTC. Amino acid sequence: CAIRTSGTGNNYNEQFF.

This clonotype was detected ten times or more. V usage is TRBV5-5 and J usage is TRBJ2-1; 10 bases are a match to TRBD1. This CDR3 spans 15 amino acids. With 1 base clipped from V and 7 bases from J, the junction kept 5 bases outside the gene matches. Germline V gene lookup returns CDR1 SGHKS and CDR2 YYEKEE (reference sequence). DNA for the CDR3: TGTGCCAGCAGCTTGCGGACAGGGGGAGGGAATGAGCAGTTCTTC. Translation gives CASSLRTGGGNEQFF.

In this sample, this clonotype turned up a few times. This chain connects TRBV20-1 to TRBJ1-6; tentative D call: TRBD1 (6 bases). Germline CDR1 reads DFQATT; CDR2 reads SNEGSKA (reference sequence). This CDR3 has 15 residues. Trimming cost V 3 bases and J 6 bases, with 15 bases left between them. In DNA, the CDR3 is TGCAGTGCTAGCTCGTTAGGGGGTCCTAATTCACCCCTCCACTTT. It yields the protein CSASSLGGPNSPLHF.

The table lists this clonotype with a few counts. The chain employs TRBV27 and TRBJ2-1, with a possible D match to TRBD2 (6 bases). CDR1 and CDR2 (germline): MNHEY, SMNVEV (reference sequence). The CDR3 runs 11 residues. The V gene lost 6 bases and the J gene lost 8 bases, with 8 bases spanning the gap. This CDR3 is CASRTRDEQFF. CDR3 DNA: TGTGCCAGCAGGACTAGGGATGAGCAGTTCTTC.

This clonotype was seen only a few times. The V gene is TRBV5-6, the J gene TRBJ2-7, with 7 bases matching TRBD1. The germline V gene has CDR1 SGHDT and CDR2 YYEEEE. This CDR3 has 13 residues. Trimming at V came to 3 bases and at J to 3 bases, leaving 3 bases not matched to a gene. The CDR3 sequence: CASSWRQGYEQYF. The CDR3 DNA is TGTGCCAGCAGCTGGCGACAGGGCTACGAGCAGTACTTC.

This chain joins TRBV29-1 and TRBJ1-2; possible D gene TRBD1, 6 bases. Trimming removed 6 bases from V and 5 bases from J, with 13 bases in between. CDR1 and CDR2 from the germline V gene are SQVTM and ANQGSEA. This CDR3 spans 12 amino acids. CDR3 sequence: CSVERGWYGYTF. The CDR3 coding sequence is TGCAGCGTGGAGAGGGGGTGGTATGGCTACACCTTC. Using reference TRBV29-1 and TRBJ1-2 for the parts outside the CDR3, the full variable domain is SAVISQKPSRDICQRGTSLTIQCQVDSQVTMMFWYRQQPGQSLTLIATANQGSEATYESGFVIDKFPISRPNLTFSTLTVSNMSPEDSSIYLCSVERGWYGYTFGSGTRLTVV.

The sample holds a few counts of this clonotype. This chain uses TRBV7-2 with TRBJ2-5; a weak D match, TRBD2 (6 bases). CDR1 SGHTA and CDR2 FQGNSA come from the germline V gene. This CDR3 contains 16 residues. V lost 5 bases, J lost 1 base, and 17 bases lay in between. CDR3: CASSPPEGRAQETQYF. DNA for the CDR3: TGTGCCAGCAGCCCTCCGGAGGGAAGAGCCCAAGAGACCCAGTACTTC. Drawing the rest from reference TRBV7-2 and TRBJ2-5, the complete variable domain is GAGVSQSPSNKVTEKGKDVELRCDPISGHTALYWYRQSLGQGLEFLIYFQGNSAPDKSGLPSDRFSAERTGGSVSTLTIQRTQQEDSAVYLCASSPPEGRAQETQYFGPGTRLLVL.

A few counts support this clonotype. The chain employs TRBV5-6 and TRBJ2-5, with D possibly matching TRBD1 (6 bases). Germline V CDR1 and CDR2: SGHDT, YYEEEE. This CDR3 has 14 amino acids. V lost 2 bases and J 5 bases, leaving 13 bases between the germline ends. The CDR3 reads CASSLITGIETQYF. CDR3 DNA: TGTGCCAGCAGCTTAATAACAGGGATCGAGACCCAGTACTTC.

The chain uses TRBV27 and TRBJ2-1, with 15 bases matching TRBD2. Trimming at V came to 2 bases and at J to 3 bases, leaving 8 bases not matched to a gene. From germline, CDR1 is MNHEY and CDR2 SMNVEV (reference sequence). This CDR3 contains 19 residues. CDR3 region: CASSLGGTSGRFIYNEQFF. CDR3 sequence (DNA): TGTGCCAGCAGTTTAGGAGGGACTAGCGGGAGGTTCATCTACAATGAGCAGTTCTTC.

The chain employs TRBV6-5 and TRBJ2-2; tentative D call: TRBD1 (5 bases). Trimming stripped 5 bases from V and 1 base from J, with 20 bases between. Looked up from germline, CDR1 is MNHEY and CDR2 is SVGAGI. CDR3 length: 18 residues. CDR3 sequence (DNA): TGTGCCAGCAGTCTACAGGAACAGTTTTTCCTGAACACCGGGGAGCTGTTTTTT. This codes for CASSLQEQFFLNTGELFF.

The CDR3 spells CASRPGSGETQYF. The CDR3 region has the DNA TGCGCCAGCAGGCCAGGTTCAGGAGAGACCCAGTACTTC. V usage is TRBV5-1 and J usage is TRBJ2-5; D is undetermined. The germline CDR1 and CDR2 sequences are SGHRS and YFSETQ. With 5 bases removed from V and 4 bases from J, the gap between germline ends came to 12 bases. The CDR3 runs to 13 residues.

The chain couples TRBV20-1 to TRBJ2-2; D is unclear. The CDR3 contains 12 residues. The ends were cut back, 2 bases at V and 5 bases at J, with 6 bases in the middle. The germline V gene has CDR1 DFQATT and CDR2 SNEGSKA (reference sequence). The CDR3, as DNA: TGCAGTGCTAGACTGGGGACCGGGGAGCTGTTTTTT. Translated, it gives CSARLGTGELFF.

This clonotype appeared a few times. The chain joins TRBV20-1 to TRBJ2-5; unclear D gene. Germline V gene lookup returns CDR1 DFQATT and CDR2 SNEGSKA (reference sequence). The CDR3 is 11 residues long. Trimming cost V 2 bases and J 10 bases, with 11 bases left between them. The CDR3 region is CSARRTSGQYF. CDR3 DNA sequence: TGCAGTGCTAGAAGGACCTCCGGCCAGTACTTC.

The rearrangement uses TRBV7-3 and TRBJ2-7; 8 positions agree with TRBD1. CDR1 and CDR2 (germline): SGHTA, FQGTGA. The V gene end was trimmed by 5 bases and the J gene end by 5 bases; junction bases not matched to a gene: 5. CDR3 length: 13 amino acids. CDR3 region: CASSTDRDHEQYF. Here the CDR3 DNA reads TGTGCCAGCAGCACGGACAGGGACCACGAGCAGTACTTC.

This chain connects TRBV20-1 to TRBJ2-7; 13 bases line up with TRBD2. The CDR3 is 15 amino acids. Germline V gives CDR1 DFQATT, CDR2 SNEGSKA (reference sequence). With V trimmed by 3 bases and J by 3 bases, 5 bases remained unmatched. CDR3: CSASLTSGGSYEQYF. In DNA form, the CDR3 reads TGCAGTGCTAGTCTGACTAGCGGGGGGAGCTACGAGCAGTACTTC.

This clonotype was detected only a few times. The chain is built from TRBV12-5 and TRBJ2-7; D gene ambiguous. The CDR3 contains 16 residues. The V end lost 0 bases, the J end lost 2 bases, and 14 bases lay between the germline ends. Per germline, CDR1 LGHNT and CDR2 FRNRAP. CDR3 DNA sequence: TGTGCTAGTGGTTTGGTACTTGGCCCCCGGCCCTACGAGCAGTACTTC. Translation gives CASGLVLGPRPYEQYF.

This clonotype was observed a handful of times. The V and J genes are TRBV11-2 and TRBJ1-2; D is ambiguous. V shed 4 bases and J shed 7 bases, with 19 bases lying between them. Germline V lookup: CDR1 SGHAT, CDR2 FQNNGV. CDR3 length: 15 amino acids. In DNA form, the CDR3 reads TGTGCCAGCAGCTCCCCGACGGTCGCCCTCGGTGGCTACACCTTC. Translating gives CASSSPTVALGGYTF.

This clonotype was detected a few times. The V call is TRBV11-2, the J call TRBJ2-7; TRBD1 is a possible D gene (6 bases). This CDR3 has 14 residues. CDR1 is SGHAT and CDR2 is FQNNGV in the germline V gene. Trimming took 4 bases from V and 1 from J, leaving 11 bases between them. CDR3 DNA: TGTGCCAGCAGCTGGGGGCCATCGTCCTACGAGCAGTACTTC. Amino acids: CASSWGPSSYEQYF.

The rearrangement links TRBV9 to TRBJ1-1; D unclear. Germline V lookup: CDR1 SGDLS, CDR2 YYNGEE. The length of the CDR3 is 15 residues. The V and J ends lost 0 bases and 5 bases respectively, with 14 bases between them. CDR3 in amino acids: CASSVDGAPRTEAFF. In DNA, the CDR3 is TGTGCCAGCAGCGTAGACGGAGCTCCCAGGACTGAAGCTTTCTTT.